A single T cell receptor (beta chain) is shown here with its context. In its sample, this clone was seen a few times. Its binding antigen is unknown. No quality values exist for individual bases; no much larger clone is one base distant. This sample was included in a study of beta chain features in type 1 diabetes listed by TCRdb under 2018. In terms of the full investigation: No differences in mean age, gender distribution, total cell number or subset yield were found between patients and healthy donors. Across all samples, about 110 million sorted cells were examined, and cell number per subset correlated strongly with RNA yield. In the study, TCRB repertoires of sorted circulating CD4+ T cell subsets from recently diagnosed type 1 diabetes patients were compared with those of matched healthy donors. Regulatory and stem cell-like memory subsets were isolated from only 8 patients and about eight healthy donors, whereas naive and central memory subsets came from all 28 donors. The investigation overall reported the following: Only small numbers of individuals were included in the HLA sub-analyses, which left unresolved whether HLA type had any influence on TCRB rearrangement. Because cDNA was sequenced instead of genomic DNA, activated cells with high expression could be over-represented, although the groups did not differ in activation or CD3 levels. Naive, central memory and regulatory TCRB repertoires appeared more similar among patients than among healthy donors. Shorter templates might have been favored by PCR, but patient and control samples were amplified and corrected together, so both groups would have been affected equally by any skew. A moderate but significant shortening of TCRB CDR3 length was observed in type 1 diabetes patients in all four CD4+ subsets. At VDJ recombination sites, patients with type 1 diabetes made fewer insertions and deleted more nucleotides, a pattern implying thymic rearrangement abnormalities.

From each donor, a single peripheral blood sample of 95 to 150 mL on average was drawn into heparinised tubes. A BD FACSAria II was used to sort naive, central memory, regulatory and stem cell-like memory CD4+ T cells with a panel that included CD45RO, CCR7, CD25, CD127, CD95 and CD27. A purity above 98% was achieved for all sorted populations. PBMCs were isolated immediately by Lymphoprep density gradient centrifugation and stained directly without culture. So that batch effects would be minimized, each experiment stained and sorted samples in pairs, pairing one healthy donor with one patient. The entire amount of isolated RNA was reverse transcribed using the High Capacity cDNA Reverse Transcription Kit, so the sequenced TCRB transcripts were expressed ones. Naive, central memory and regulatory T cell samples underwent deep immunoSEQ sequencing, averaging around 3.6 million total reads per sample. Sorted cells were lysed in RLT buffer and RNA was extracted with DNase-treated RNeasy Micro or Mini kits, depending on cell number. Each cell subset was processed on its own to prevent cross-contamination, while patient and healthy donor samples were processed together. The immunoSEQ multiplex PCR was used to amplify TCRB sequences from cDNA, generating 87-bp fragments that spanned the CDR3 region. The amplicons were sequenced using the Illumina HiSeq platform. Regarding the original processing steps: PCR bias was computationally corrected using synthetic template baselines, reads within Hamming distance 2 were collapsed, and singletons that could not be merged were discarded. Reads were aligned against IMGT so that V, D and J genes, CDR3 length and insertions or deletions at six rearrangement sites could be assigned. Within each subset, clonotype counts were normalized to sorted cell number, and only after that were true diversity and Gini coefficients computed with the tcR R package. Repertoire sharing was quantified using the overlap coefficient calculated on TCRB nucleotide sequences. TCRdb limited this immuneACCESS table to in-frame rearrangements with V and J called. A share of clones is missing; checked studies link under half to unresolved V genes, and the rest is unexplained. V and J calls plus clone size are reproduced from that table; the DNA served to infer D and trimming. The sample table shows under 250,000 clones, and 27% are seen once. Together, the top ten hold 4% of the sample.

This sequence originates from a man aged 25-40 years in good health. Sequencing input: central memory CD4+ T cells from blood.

The CDR3 amino acid sequence is: CASRHRGVTDTQYF. At the DNA level, the sequence is TGTGCCAGCAGGCACCGGGGGGTCACAGATACGCAGTATTTT. Recombination linked TRBV2 to TRBJ2-3, with 7 middle bases fitting TRBD2. Its CDR3 holds 14 amino acids, cysteine through phenylalanine. This entry keeps only the CDR3 DNA: 42 bases, framed from base 1. The germline V gene sets CDR1 to SNHLY and CDR2 to FYNNEI. Trimmed from V: 6 bases; trimmed from J: 2 bases; junction bases lacking a gene match: 5.